The clone carrying this T cell receptor beta chain was detected only once. The data stem from a study of blood T cell repertoires in COVID-19. CDR1 is SGDLS, CDR2 YYNGEE, per germline. The CDR3 is 14 residues long. V dropped 1 base and J dropped 4 bases, with 9 bases sitting between them. Clones were read by immunoSEQ multiplex PCR, and TCRdb kept only the in-frame ones, dropping some. The sample records under 200,000 clones, less than 85% being singletons. This sequence was found in a woman aged 55 to 70 with acute COVID-19. Sequenced: PBMCs or T cells enriched from blood (not recorded which). The chain joins TRBV9 to TRBJ1-3; D not certain. The CDR3 bases are TGTGCCAGCAGCGTAACACCGGGGGGAAACACCATATATTTT. Residues: CASSVTPGGNTIYF.